One and the same sample provided the 27 T cell receptor beta chains below, sequenced in a study of blood T cells in healthy people across ages (dated by TCRdb to between 2015 and 2017). The library was obtained by 5' RACE. The instrument was an Illumina HiSeq 2500. A second roughly 6 to 12 cycle PCR used a sample-barcoded 5' primer and a J-beta primer mix. TCRdb reworked the public reads: Q25 trimming with fastp, MiXCR clone assembly, productive beta chains retained. Entries that share a CDR3 protein sequence are merged under the most common genes and DNA. Counted in this sample were around 970,000 distinct CDR3 sequences; roughly half of them appeared once. The top ten clones comprise around 21% of the sample. The specimen was blood. These receptors were collected from a woman aged 55-75 years in good health.

This clonotype appeared a single time. The gene calls are TRBV28 and TRBJ2-7; D unclear. The J call may be wrong; the DNA end is better matched by TRBJ2-4. This CDR3 has 12 residues. Germline V gives CDR1 MDHEN, CDR2 SYDVKM. CDR3 in DNA: TGTGCCAGCAGTTTAAGCATGAACATTCAGTACTTC. Residues: CASSLSMNIQYF.

The chain links TRBV29-1 to TRBJ2-6; D unresolved. The CDR3 covers 13 residues. Trimming shortened V by 4 bases and J by 2 bases, and 6 bases separated the two germline ends. Germline V CDR1 and CDR2: SQVTM, ANQGSEA. The CDR3 loop is CSVASTGANVLTF. The CDR3 DNA sequence: TGCAGCGTTGCTAGTACTGGGGCCAACGTCCTGACTTTC. The whole variable domain, remainder taken from reference TRBV29-1 and TRBJ2-6, is SAVISQKPSRDICQRGTSLTIQCQVDSQVTMMFWYRQQPGQSLTLIATANQGSEATYESGFVIDKFPISRPNLTFSTLTVSNMSPEDSSIYLCSVASTGANVLTFGAGSRLTVL.

The rearrangement joins TRBV28 to TRBJ2-4; the D is unclear. The DNA matches TRBJ2-5 better at its end, which makes the J call doubtful. Germline V gene data show CDR1 as MDHEN and CDR2 as SYDVKM. This CDR3 spans 15 amino acids. The CDR3 sequence is CASSNLLDVQETQYF. For the CDR3, the DNA is TGTGCCAGCAGCAACCTCCTAGATGTTCAAGAGACCCAGTACTTC.

This clonotype has only a few counts. The genes are TRBV10-3 and TRBJ2-5, with TRBD1 as a possible D gene (6 bases). Germline loops: CDR1 ENHRY, CDR2 SYGVKD. Trimming shortened V by 5 bases and J by 2 bases, and 12 bases separated the two germline ends. This CDR3 contains 14 residues. Here the CDR3 DNA reads TGTGCCATCAGTCCGACAGGAGCGCAAGAGACCCAGTACTTC. Its translation: CAISPTGAQETQYF.

This clonotype has a single count. CDR3 nucleotide sequence: TGCGCCAGCAGCTTGTCCAGACAGGTTCAGGGGTCCCAGTACTTC. Amino acids: CASSLSRQVQGSQYF. The chain recombines TRBV5-1 with TRBJ2-5, with a tentative D call TRBD1 (6 bases). The germline gives CDR1 SGHRS, CDR2 YFSETQ. Trimming stripped 1 base from V and 9 bases from J, with 19 bases between. The CDR3 runs 15 residues. The complete variable domain, with remaining parts taken from reference TRBV5-1 and TRBJ2-5, reads KAGVTQTPRYLIKTRGQQVTLSCSPISGHRSVSWYQQTPGQGLQFLFEYFSETQRNKGNFPGRFSGRQFSNSRSEMNVSTLELGDSALYLCASSLSRQVQGSQYFGPGTRLLVL.

This clonotype was picked up one time. The chain carries TRBV29-1 and TRBJ1-5; tentatively, D is TRBD1 (5 bases). The CDR3 covers 13 residues. The germline V gene encodes CDR1 SQVTM and CDR2 ANQGSEA. With 7 bases removed from V and 8 bases from J, the gap between germline ends came to 18 bases. DNA for the CDR3: TGCAGCGCCCGCGGGGGGGGTGGAGAGCCCCAGCATTTT. Translated, it gives CSARGGGGEPQHF.

V gene TRBV7-9 combines with J gene TRBJ1-2, with a weak D call TRBD1 (5 bases). The germline gives CDR1 SEHNR, CDR2 FQNEAQ (reference sequence). V lost 5 bases and J 5 bases, leaving 21 bases between the germline ends. This CDR3 region has 16 residues. Here the CDR3 DNA reads TGTGCCAGCAGCCCAGCCCCTCGCCCCCGGGGGTATGGCTACACCTTC. Translated, it gives CASSPAPRPRGYGYTF.

The chain uses TRBV4-3 and TRBJ2-3; 12 bases agree with TRBD2. The V and J ends lost 3 bases and 6 bases, in that order; junction bases with no gene match: 19. In germline, CDR1 is LGHNA, CDR2 YSLEER. The CDR3 length is 20 residues. Here the CDR3 DNA reads TGCGCCAGCAGCCAGGGATTTATAGGGCTAGCGGGAGGGCCTTCCGATACGCAGTATTTT. This gives the protein CASSQGFIGLAGGPSDTQYF.

The chain employs TRBV29-1 and TRBJ2-1, with D hard to call. V lost 7 bases and J lost 6, with 7 bases in between. Germline assignment: CDR1 SQVTM and CDR2 ANQGSEA. The CDR3 totals 10 residues. The CDR3 reads CSGRLNEQFF. CDR3 bases: TGCAGCGGTCGGCTCAATGAGCAGTTCTTC.

The chain joins TRBV7-2 to TRBJ2-5, with D possibly being TRBD1 (5 bases). Trimming shortened V by 1 base and J by 3 bases, and 12 bases separated the two germline ends. The CDR3 extends over 15 amino acids. Germline V CDR1 and CDR2: SGHTA, FQGNSA. CDR3 sequence reads: CASSLGGSGKETQYF. CDR3 bases: TGTGCCAGCAGCTTAGGAGGTTCAGGGAAAGAGACCCAGTACTTC.

The rearrangement links TRBV7-9 to TRBJ2-1, with a possible D match to TRBD2 (6 bases). Germline V lookup: CDR1 SEHNR, CDR2 FQNEAQ (reference sequence). The V gene lost 5 bases and the J gene lost 2 bases, with 19 bases spanning the gap. The CDR3 has 17 residues. DNA of the CDR3: TGTGCCAGCAGCCCCGTGGGGGTGAGGGAGGCCTACAATGAGCAGTTCTTC. Its protein product is CASSPVGVREAYNEQFF.

In its sample, this clonotype was seen many times. The V call is TRBV18, the J call TRBJ1-6; 10 nucleotides agree with TRBD1. The CDR3 length is 17 residues. V was pared by 1 base and J by 10 bases, with 10 bases of the junction left unmatched. CDR1 and CDR2 from the germline V gene are KGHSH and LQKENI. The CDR3 region is CASSPLRLGQGNSPLHF. CDR3 in DNA: TGTGCCAGCTCACCACTACGCTTGGGACAGGGGAACTCACCCCTCCACTTT.

V gene TRBV20-1 combines with J gene TRBJ1-2; no clear D. CDR1 and CDR2 (germline): DFQATT, SNEGSKA (reference sequence). The V end lost 5 bases, the J end lost 4 bases, and 17 bases lay between the germline ends. The CDR3 is 14 residues long. The CDR3 nucleotides are TGCAGTGCTCGACGTCCAGAAAGATCCTATGGCTACACCTTC. As protein: CSARRPERSYGYTF.

This clonotype was picked up a small number of times. This rearrangement joins TRBV12-3 or TRBV12-4 to TRBJ2-3; D gene uncertain. V was clipped by 1 base and J by 5 bases, with 7 bases between them. This CDR3 comprises 13 residues. Written as DNA, the CDR3 is TGTGCCAGCAGTTTAGGCCGACTAGATACGCAGTATTTT. This encodes CASSLGRLDTQYF.

The chain joins TRBV20-1 to TRBJ2-5; 10 bases fit TRBD1. Trimming cost V 6 bases and J 0 bases; bases outside gene matches: 10. Germline CDR1 reads DFQATT; CDR2 reads SNEGSKA (reference sequence). CDR3 length: 16 residues. DNA of the CDR3: TGCAGTGCCCTCCCAGGGACAGGGGCGTACCAAGAGACCCAGTACTTC. Protein product: CSALPGTGAYQETQYF.

This clonotype came up a few times. The gene calls are TRBV6-2 or TRBV6-3 and TRBJ2-7; D is possibly TRBD2 (6 bases). The CDR3 sequence is 11 residues long. Trimming pared 8 bases from V and 6 bases from J, leaving 11 bases between. From germline, CDR1 is MNHEY and CDR2 SVGEGT. CDR3 bases: TGTGCCAGCCGAATCGGGGGCGAGCAGTACTTC. This codes for CASRIGGEQYF.

Regarding this clonotype: Being one base from a much bigger clone, this may be a read error. CDR3: CASSPTGRYKQYF. The CDR3 DNA follows: TGTGCCAGCAGCCCGACTGGACGCTACAAGCAGTACTTC. The V gene is TRBV5-6, the J gene TRBJ2-5; D call uncertain. The germline V gene has CDR1 SGHDT and CDR2 YYEEEE. The CDR3 is made up of 13 amino acids. Trimming left V 4 bases short and J 11 bases short, with 18 bases between.

The chain couples TRBV21-1 to TRBJ1-2. TRBV21-1 is noted as a pseudogene. The CDR3 runs to 12 residues. In DNA form, the CDR3 reads TGTGCCAGCAGCGCAAGGATCTATGGCTACACCTTC. Residues: CASSARIYGYTF.

CDR3 sequence: CASSLGTGGVYEQYF. The CDR3, as DNA: TGTGCCAGCAGCTTAGGGACAGGGGGCGTATACGAGCAGTACTTC. The gene calls are TRBV7-6 and TRBJ2-7, with 11 bases aligning to TRBD1. The germline V gene encodes CDR1 SGHVS and CDR2 FNYEAQ. J lost 4 bases, V lost 1 base, and 3 bases had no gene match. There are 15 residues in the CDR3.

The V call is TRBV27, the J call TRBJ2-5; 7 bases agree with TRBD1. The J call may be wrong; the DNA end is better matched by TRBJ2-4. The CDR3 covers 16 residues. The germline CDR1 and CDR2 sequences are MNHEY and SMNVEV (reference sequence). The CDR3 coding sequence is TGTGCCAGCAGTTTTTCGTTTCGAGACAGGGCTAACATTCAGTACTTC. It translates to CASSFSFRDRANIQYF.

This clonotype occurred once. The chain combines TRBV25-1 with TRBJ1-4; no reliable D call. V lost 5 bases to trimming and J lost 8 bases, with 9 bases between them. The CDR3 loop spans 12 amino acids. Germline V gene sequence: CDR1 MGHDK, CDR2 SYGVNS. CDR3 sequence: CASSKRREKLFF. The CDR3 nucleotides read TGTGCCAGCAGTAAACGGAGGGAAAAACTGTTTTTT.

In nucleotides, the CDR3 is TGTGCCAGCACACTACAGTTGAATGAAAAACTGTTTTTT. The encoded protein is CASTLQLNEKLFF. The chain employs TRBV12-3 or TRBV12-4 and TRBJ1-4; D remains unclear. V lost 7 bases and J lost 5, with 11 bases in between. The CDR3 runs 13 residues.

V is TRBV9 and J is TRBJ2-7; the D gene is possibly TRBD1 (7 bases). V dropped 0 bases and J dropped 3 bases, with 13 bases sitting between them. There are 15 residues in the CDR3. CDR1 SGDLS and CDR2 YYNGEE come from the germline V gene. The CDR3 sequence is CASSVGPGGNYEQYF. DNA for the CDR3: TGTGCCAGCAGCGTAGGGCCAGGGGGGAACTACGAGCAGTACTTC.

The sample holds a few counts of this clonotype. The chain employs TRBV11-2 and TRBJ2-6; D possibly uses TRBD1 or TRBD2 (5 bases each). The germline V and J ends were trimmed by 0 bases and 1 base, with 25 bases remaining between them. The CDR3 contains 22 residues. Germline V lookup: CDR1 SGHAT, CDR2 FQNNGV. The CDR3 reads CASSLDPRDPLRQLSGANVLTF. The CDR3 nucleotides are TGTGCCAGCAGCTTAGATCCCCGGGACCCCCTCAGGCAACTTTCTGGGGCCAACGTCCTGACTTTC.

This clonotype turned up a few times. The chain employs TRBV5-1 and TRBJ2-7, with 13 nucleotides matching TRBD2. This CDR3 has 15 amino acids. CDR1 is SGHRS and CDR2 is YFSETQ in the germline V gene. With V trimmed by 4 bases and J by 5 bases, 6 bases remained unmatched. The CDR3 loop reads CASSGGTSGKDEQYF. In DNA, the CDR3 is TGCGCCAGCAGCGGCGGGACTAGCGGGAAAGACGAGCAGTACTTC.

J is TRBJ1-1 and V is TRBV5-1; weak D call: TRBD1 (6 bases). Germline V gene lookup returns CDR1 SGHRS and CDR2 YFSETQ. Trimming removed 6 bases at V and 1 base at J, with 25 bases between. The CDR3 covers 18 residues. In DNA form, the CDR3 reads TGCGCCAGCACATTTCGGGTTTTTGCCCTCAGGGGGAACACTGAAGCTTTCTTT. This sequence encodes CASTFRVFALRGNTEAFF. Variable domain in full (rest from reference TRBV5-1 and TRBJ1-1): KAGVTQTPRYLIKTRGQQVTLSCSPISGHRSVSWYQQTPGQGLQFLFEYFSETQRNKGNFPGRFSGRQFSNSRSEMNVSTLELGDSALYLCASTFRVFALRGNTEAFFGQGTRLTVV.

In this sample, this clonotype turned up a few times. For the CDR3, the DNA is TGTGCCAGCAGTGAATGGCGGGGAGATACGCAGTATTTT. The encoded protein is CASSEWRGDTQYF. This chain uses TRBV2 with TRBJ2-3, with a weak D call TRBD2 (6 bases). The CDR3 loop spans 13 amino acids. V dropped 2 bases and J dropped 5 bases, with 8 bases sitting between them. Germline V gene data show CDR1 as SNHLY and CDR2 as FYNNEI.